The source of this TCR beta chain is a study of a mutant IDH1 vaccine in newly diagnosed glioma. Germline V gene data show CDR1 as WNHNN and CDR2 as SYGVQD (reference sequence). This CDR3 has 15 residues. Deletions cut 1 base from V and 0 bases from J, with 10 bases between. The protocol was immunoSEQ multiplex PCR, while the TCRdb copy is restricted to in-frame clones and leaves out a portion. The sample yields some 90,000 clones, about 80% seen once. Time point here: baseline, week 1 (first vaccination visit). The sample's treatment: pre-vaccination baseline after standard-of-care therapy. This clone has only a few counts. This same CDR3 is encoded by further DNA sequences in the sample.

The chain uses TRBV10-1 and TRBJ2-7; TRBD1 might be the D (6 bases). The sequence was collected from a man between 40 and 49 years old with glioma. Some clones in this sample may be carry-over from other donors' samples. The sequencing used PBMCs, collected from a glioma patient treated with radiotherapy, temozolomide or both. The CDR3 region has the DNA TGCGCCAGCAGTGAGTATAGGGGGTCCTCCTACGAGCAGTACTTC. It codes for CASSEYRGSSYEQYF.